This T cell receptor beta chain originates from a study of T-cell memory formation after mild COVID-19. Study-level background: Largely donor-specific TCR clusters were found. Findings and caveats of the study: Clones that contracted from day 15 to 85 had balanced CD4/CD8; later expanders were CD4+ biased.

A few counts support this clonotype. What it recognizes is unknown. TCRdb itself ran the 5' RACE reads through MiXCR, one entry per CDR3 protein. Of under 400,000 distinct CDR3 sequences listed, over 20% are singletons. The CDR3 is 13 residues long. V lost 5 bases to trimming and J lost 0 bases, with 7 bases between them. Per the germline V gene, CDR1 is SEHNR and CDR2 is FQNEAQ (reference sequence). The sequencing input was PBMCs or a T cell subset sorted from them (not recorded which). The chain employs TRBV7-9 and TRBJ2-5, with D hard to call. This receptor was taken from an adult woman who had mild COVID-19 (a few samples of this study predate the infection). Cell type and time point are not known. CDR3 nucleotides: TGTGCCAGCAGCACGTATAACCAAGAGACCCAGTACTTC. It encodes CASSTYNQETQYF. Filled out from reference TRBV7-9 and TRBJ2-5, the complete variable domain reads DTGVSQNPRHKITKRGQNVTFRCDPISEHNRLYWYRQTLGQGPEFLTYFQNEAQLEKSRLLSDRFSAERPKGSFSTLEIQRTEQGDSAMYLCASSTYNQETQYFGPGTRLLVL.